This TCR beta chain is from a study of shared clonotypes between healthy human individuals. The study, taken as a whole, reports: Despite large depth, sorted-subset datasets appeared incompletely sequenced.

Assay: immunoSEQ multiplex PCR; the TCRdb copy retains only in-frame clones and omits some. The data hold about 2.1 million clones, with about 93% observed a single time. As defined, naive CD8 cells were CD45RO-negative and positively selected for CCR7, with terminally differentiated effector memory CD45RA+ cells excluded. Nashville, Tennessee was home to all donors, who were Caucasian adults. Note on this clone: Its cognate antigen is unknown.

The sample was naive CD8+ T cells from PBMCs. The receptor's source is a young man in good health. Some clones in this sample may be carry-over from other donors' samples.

In nucleotides, the CDR3 is TGTGCCAGCAGCGTAGTAGGCGAGGGACCAAAAAACATTCAGTACTTC. Its translation is CASSVVGEGPKNIQYF. The J gene is TRBJ2-4, the V gene TRBV9, with D perhaps being TRBD1 or TRBD2 (5 bases each). Germline V gives CDR1 SGDLS, CDR2 YYNGEE. Trimming cost V 0 bases and J 4 bases, with 14 bases left between them. CDR3 length equals 16 residues. Filled out from reference TRBV9 and TRBJ2-4, the complete variable domain reads DSGVTQTPKHLITATGQRVTLRCSPRSGDLSVYWYQQSLDQGLQFLIQYYNGEERAKGNILERFSAQQFPDLHSELNLSSLELGDSALYFCASSVVGEGPKNIQYFGAGTRLSVL.